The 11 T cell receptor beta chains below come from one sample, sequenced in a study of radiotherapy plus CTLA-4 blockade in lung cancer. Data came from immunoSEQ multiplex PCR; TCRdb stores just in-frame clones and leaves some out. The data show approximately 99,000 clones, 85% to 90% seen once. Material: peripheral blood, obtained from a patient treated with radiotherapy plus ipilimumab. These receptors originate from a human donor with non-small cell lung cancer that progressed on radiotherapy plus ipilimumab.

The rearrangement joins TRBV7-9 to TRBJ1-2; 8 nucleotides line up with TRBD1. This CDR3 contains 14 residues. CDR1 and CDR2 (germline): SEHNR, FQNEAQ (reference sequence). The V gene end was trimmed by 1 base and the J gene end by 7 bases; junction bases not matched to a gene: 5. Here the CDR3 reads CASSLGGQGGGYTF. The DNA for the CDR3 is TGTGCCAGCAGCTTAGGTGGACAGGGTGGTGGCTACACCTTC.

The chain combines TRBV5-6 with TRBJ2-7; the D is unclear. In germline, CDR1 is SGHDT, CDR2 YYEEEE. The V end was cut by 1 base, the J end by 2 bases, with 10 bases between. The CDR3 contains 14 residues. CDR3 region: CASSLKALTYEQYF. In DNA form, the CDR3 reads TGTGCCAGCAGCTTGAAGGCACTCACCTACGAGCAGTACTTC.

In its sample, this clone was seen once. DNA of the CDR3: TGTGCCACCTGGGATCGGGAGACCCAGTACTTC. Residues: CATWDRETQYF. This sequence joins TRBV27 and TRBJ2-5; no clear D gene. This CDR3 has 11 amino acids. V was clipped by 10 bases and J by 5 bases, with 11 bases between them. Germline V gene lookup returns CDR1 MNHEY and CDR2 SMNVEV (reference sequence).

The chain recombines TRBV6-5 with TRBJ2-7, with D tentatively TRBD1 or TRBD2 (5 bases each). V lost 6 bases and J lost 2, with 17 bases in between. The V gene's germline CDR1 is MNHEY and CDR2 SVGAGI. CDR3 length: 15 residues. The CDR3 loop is CASRKNRDLTYEQYF. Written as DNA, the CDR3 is TGTGCCAGCAGGAAAAACCGGGACCTCACCTACGAGCAGTACTTC.

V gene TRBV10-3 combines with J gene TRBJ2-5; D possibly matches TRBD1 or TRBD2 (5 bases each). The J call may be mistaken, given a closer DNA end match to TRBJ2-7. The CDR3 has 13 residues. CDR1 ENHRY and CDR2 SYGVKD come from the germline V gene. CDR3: CAISGNRDLEQYF. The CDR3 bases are TGTGCCATCAGTGGGAACCGGGACCTCGAGCAGTACTTC.

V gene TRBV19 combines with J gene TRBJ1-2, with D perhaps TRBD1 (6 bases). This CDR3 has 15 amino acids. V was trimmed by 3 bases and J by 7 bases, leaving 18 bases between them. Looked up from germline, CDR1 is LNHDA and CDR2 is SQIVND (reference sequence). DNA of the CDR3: TGTGCCAGTAGTATGGGGGCGGGTTATTTCTCTGGCTACACCTTC. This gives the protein CASSMGAGYFSGYTF.

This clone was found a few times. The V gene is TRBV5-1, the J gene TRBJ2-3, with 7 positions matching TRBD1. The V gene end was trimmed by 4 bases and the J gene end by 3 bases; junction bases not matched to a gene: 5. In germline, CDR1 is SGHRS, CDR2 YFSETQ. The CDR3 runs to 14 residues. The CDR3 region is CASSDRGRTDTQYF. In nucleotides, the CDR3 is TGCGCCAGCAGCGATAGGGGGCGGACAGATACGCAGTATTTT.

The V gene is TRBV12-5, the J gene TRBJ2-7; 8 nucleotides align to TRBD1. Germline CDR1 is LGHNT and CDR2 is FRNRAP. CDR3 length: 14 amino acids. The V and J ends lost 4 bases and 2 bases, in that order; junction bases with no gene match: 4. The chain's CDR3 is CASGWTGLTYEQYF. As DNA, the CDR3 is TGTGCTAGTGGTTGGACAGGGTTAACCTACGAGCAGTACTTC.

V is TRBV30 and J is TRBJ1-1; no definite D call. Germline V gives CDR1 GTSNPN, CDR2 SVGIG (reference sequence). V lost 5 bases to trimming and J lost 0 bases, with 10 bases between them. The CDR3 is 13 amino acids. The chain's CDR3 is CAWQTRLNTEAFF. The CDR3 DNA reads TGTGCCTGGCAGACACGTTTGAACACTGAAGCTTTCTTT.

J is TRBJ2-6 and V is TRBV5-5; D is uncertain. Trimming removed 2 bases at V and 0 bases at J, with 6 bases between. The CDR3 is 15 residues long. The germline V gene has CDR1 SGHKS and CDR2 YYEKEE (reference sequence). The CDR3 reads CASSLQSSGANVLTF. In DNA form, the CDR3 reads TGTGCCAGCAGCTTACAAAGCTCTGGGGCCAACGTCCTGACTTTC.

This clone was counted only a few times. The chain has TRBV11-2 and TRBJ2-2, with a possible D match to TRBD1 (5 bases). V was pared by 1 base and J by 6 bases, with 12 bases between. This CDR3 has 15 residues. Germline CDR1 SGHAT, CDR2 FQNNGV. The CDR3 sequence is CASSLGGASSGELFF. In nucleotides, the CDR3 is TGTGCCAGCAGCTTAGGGGGCGCGTCGTCCGGGGAGCTGTTTTTT.